Presented here are 22 T cell receptor beta chains from one specimen sequenced in a study of blood T cell repertoires in COVID-19. The data were produced by immunoSEQ multiplex PCR, yet TCRdb's version contains in-frame clones alone and is incomplete. The sample comprises some 250,000 clones, around nine tenths of which are singletons, and 0.99% rests with the top ten. Sequenced material: peripheral blood. These receptor sequences come from a woman in her thirties or forties who had recovered from COVID-19.

The rearrangement links TRBV21-1 to TRBJ2-7; TRBD2 is the table's D call, not checked against the DNA. TRBV21-1 is shown as a pseudogene. This CDR3 contains 17 residues. The CDR3 protein is CASSPRGDSGSRYEQYV. The CDR3 DNA reads as TGTGCCAGCAGCCCTCGGGGGGATAGCGGGAGTCGTTACGAGCAGTACGTC.

This chain joins TRBV2 and TRBJ1-4; no definite D call. The CDR3 is 13 amino acids. Between the trimmed V and J ends, which lost 6 bases and 4 bases, there was a span of 9 bases. The V gene's germline CDR1 is SNHLY and CDR2 FYNNEI. The CDR3 region has the DNA TGTGCCAGCAGACGGGTCTATAATGAAAAACTGTTTTTT. Its translation is CASRRVYNEKLFF.

The chain has TRBV3-1 (or the pseudogene TRBV3-2) and TRBJ2-1, with D tentatively TRBD1 (5 bases). The CDR3 spans 14 residues. V lost 1 base, J lost 2 bases, and 6 bases lay in between. Germline values: CDR1 LGHDT, CDR2 YNNKEL (reference sequence). CDR3 coding DNA: TGTGCCAGCAGCCAAGGGGGCCCCTACAATGAGCAGTTCTTC. Protein product: CASSQGGPYNEQFF.

This sequence joins TRBV14 and TRBJ2-7; D might be TRBD1 (6 bases). Germline values: CDR1 SGHDN, CDR2 FVKESK. Trimming removed 0 bases from V and 9 bases from J, with 6 bases in between. The CDR3 totals 11 residues. The CDR3 DNA sequence: TGTGCCAGCAGCCAAGACAGGGGGCAGTACTTC. This gives the protein CASSQDRGQYF.

This sequence joins TRBV7-9 and TRBJ1-5, with TRBD1 as a possible D gene (5 bases). The germline V gene encodes CDR1 SEHNR and CDR2 FQNEAQ (reference sequence). CDR3 length: 15 residues. V was trimmed by 1 base and J by 7 bases, leaving 14 bases between them. The CDR3 bases are TGTGCCAGCAGCTTAGTGGGGGGATCGTGGCAGCCCCAGCATTTT. Its translation is CASSLVGGSWQPQHF.

The chain combines TRBV6-6 with TRBJ1-3; TRBD1 aligns across 9 bases. Trimming removed 2 bases from V and 2 bases from J; junction bases left unmatched: 1. Germline V gene lookup returns CDR1 MNHNY and CDR2 SVGAGI (reference sequence). The CDR3 contains 15 residues. The CDR3 reads CASSYRTGAGNTIYF. CDR3 in DNA: TGTGCCAGCAGTTACCGGACAGGGGCTGGAAACACCATATATTTT.

The gene calls are TRBV3-1 (or the pseudogene TRBV3-2) and TRBJ2-3, with 8 bases fitting TRBD1. The CDR3 loop spans 16 amino acids. Germline CDR1 LGHDT, CDR2 YNNKEL (reference sequence). J gave up 1 base and V 1 base, and 4 bases lay outside the gene matches. In DNA, the CDR3 is TGTGCCAGCAGCCAAGTATCCAGGGGGCGCACAGATACGCAGTATTTT. It translates to CASSQVSRGRTDTQYF.

This chain links TRBV15 with TRBJ1-2, with 7 bases identical to TRBD1. V dropped 4 bases and J dropped 3; count of bases not matched to a gene: 8. CDR3 length: 15 amino acids. Germline V lookup: CDR1 LNHNV, CDR2 YYDKDF (reference sequence). The CDR3 spells CATSNRPGQHYGYTF. CDR3 DNA sequence: TGTGCCACCAGCAACAGGCCGGGACAGCACTATGGCTACACCTTC.

This chain links TRBV13 with TRBJ2-5; a weak D match, TRBD2 (6 bases). The germline V gene has CDR1 PRHDT and CDR2 FYEKMQ (reference sequence). The CDR3 spans 15 residues. V lost 3 bases, J lost 2 bases, and 13 bases lay in between. CDR3 coding DNA: TGTGCCAGCAGCTTCAAAGGGACTGGTCAAGAGACCCAGTACTTC. Its translation is CASSFKGTGQETQYF.

The rearrangement joins TRBV9 to TRBJ2-1, with D perhaps TRBD2 (7 bases). Germline V gene sequence: CDR1 SGDLS, CDR2 YYNGEE. V was trimmed by 0 bases and J by 6 bases, leaving 13 bases between them. The CDR3 runs to 15 residues. The CDR3 reads CASSVGGGPPNEQFF. For the CDR3, the DNA is TGTGCCAGCAGCGTAGGGGGGGGCCCGCCCAATGAGCAGTTCTTC.

This chain connects TRBV7-2 to TRBJ2-7; TRBD2 aligns across 9 bases. In germline, CDR1 is SGHTA, CDR2 FQGNSA. V lost 3 bases and J lost 2; bases outside the gene matches: 14. This CDR3 is built from 18 residues. The CDR3 DNA sequence: TGTGCCAGCAGCTTCGCCTCCTCGGGGAGCGGGAGGACCTACGAGCAGTACTTC. This encodes CASSFASSGSGRTYEQYF.

V and J are TRBV30 and TRBJ1-1; D might be TRBD1 (5 bases). The CDR3 runs 12 residues. With 4 bases removed from V and 3 bases from J, the gap between germline ends came to 9 bases. Germline loops: CDR1 GTSNPN, CDR2 SVGIG (reference sequence). The CDR3 region has the DNA TGTGCCTGGACTACAGGCCACACTGAAGCTTTCTTT. Encoded protein: CAWTTGHTEAFF.

The V and J genes are TRBV2 and TRBJ2-6; D not certain. CDR3 length equals 14 residues. The V end lost 4 bases, the J end lost 1 base, and 5 bases lay between the germline ends. Germline V CDR1 and CDR2: SNHLY, FYNNEI. The CDR3 reads CASSGGSGANVLTF. The CDR3 bases are TGTGCCAGCAGTGGAGGATCTGGGGCCAACGTCCTGACTTTC.

V and J are TRBV30 and TRBJ2-4, with D possibly matching TRBD1 (7 bases). From germline, CDR1 is GTSNPN and CDR2 SVGIG (reference sequence). The ends were cut back, 0 bases at V and 8 bases at J, with 17 bases in the middle. The CDR3 spans 15 residues. CDR3 nucleotide sequence: TGTGCCTGGAGTGTTGGAGGGGGCAATGGGGACATTCAGTACTTC. It codes for CAWSVGGGNGDIQYF.

This clone was counted a few times. Other DNA sequences in the sample encode the same CDR3. V is TRBV4-3 and J is TRBJ1-2; D might be TRBD1 (5 bases). From germline, CDR1 is LGHNA and CDR2 YSLEER. V dropped 0 bases and J dropped 2 bases, with 7 bases sitting between them. This CDR3 contains 14 residues. CDR3 sequence (DNA): TGCGCCAGCAGCCAAGATCGGGGGAACTATGGCTACACCTTC. This translates into CASSQDRGNYGYTF.

This sequence joins TRBV5-1 and TRBJ1-1, with TRBD1 identical over 7 bases. Germline V gives CDR1 SGHRS, CDR2 YFSETQ. The CDR3 is made up of 17 amino acids. Trimming took 0 bases from V and 0 from J; bases not matched to a gene: 8. The CDR3 reads CASSLGPIGTVNTEAFF. The DNA for the CDR3 is TGCGCCAGCAGCTTGGGCCCCATTGGGACAGTGAACACTGAAGCTTTCTTT.

The V call is TRBV20-1, the J call TRBJ1-5; 7 bases map to TRBD1. Germline CDR1 reads DFQATT; CDR2 reads SNEGSKA (reference sequence). The CDR3 extends over 14 amino acids. The junction had 2 bases not matched to a gene; V was cut back by 3 bases and J by 0 bases. Here the CDR3 DNA reads TGCAGTGCTAGTCGGGACAGTAGCAATCAGCCCCAGCATTTT. Translating gives CSASRDSSNQPQHF.

The V gene is TRBV18, the J gene TRBJ1-3; tentatively, D is TRBD1 (6 bases). The germline V and J ends were trimmed by 4 bases and 1 base, with 8 bases remaining between them. Germline-derived CDR1 and CDR2 are KGHSH and LQKENI. This CDR3 is 14 amino acids long. The CDR3 DNA is TGTGCCAGCTCACGTCAGGGGTCTGGAAACACCATATATTTT. Its translation is CASSRQGSGNTIYF.

V and J are TRBV19 and TRBJ2-7; possible D gene TRBD2, 5 bases. The CDR3 covers 15 residues. Germline V gene lookup returns CDR1 LNHDA and CDR2 SQIVND (reference sequence). Trimming stripped 7 bases from V and 2 bases from J, with 18 bases between. The CDR3 loop reads CASTPGSEDPYEQYF. Written as DNA, the CDR3 is TGTGCCAGTACCCCGGGATCCGAGGACCCCTACGAGCAGTACTTC. The variable domain in full, with the rest retrieved from reference TRBV19 and TRBJ2-7, is DGGITQSPKYLFRKEGQNVTLSCEQNLNHDAMYWYRQDPGQGLRLIYYSQIVNDFQKGDIAEGYSVSREKKESFPLTVTSAQKNPTAFYLCASTPGSEDPYEQYFGPGTRLTVT.

The chain has TRBV6-6 and TRBJ2-3; D might be TRBD2 (5 bases). There are 15 residues in the CDR3. The V gene's germline CDR1 is MNHNY and CDR2 SVGAGI (reference sequence). V was clipped by 7 bases and J by 3 bases, with 17 bases between them. In nucleotides, the CDR3 is TGTGCCAGCAACTCTCGAGGGCCGGGGACAGATACGCAGTATTTT. Protein sequence: CASNSRGPGTDTQYF.

This clone appeared once. This chain uses TRBV6-4 with TRBJ2-7, with 8 bases lining up with TRBD1. CDR1 and CDR2 from the germline V gene are MRHNA and SNTAGT. J gave up 5 bases and V 5 bases, and 5 bases lay outside the gene matches. The CDR3 consists of 13 residues. The CDR3 sequence is CASSWTGRDEQYV. The CDR3 DNA reads as TGTGCCAGCAGTTGGACAGGGCGTGACGAGCAGTACGTC.

This clone came up a few times. CDR3 amino acids: CASSLRTGAGNTIYF. CDR3 sequence (DNA): TGTGCCAGCAGCTTGCGGACAGGGGCTGGAAACACCATATATTTT. This chain links TRBV7-2 with TRBJ1-3, with 9 nucleotides matching TRBD1. The CDR3 contains 15 residues. CDR1 and CDR2 from the germline V gene are SGHTA and FQGNSA. V gave up 3 bases and J gave up 2 bases; unmatched junction bases: 2.